The entry below gives a single TCR beta chain sequence along with its context. What it binds is not known. The source of the sample is a study of blood T cells in healthy people across ages. Study observations and caveats: There was a strong correlation between TCR beta diversity and naive T cell percentage.

With a J-beta primer mix and a sample-barcoded 5' primer, a second PCR ran about 7 to 12 cycles. Template switching added a 12-random-nucleotide identifier to every cDNA molecule. TCRdb ran MiXCR on the 5' RACE reads and lists one entry per CDR3 protein. The profile shows around 2 million distinct CDR3 sequences, approximately 40% of them singletons. V shed 4 bases and J shed 4 bases, with 12 bases lying between them. Looked up from germline, CDR1 is LNHDA and CDR2 is SQIVND (reference sequence). This CDR3 is built from 14 residues. The chain couples TRBV19 to TRBJ2-3, with D maybe TRBD1 (6 bases). Input material: blood. This TCR was recovered from a human donor in good health. In DNA form, the CDR3 reads TGTGCCAGTAGTACTTGGACAGTGGCAGATACGCAGTATTTT. Encoded protein: CASSTWTVADTQYF.